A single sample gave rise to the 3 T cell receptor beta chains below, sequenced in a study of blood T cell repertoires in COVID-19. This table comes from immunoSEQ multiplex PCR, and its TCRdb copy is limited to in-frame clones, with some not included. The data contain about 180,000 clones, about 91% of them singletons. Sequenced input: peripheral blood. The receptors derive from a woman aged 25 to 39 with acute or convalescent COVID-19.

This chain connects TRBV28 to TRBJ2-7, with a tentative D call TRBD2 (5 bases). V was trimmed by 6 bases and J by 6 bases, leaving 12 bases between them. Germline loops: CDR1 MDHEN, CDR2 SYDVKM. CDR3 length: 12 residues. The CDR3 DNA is TGTGCCAGCAGCCCACTAGGCGGCGAGCAGTACTTC. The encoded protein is CASSPLGGEQYF.

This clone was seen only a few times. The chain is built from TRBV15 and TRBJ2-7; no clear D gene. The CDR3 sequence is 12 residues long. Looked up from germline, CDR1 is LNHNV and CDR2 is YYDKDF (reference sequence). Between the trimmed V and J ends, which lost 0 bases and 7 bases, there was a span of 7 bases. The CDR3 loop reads CATSRDRLEQYF. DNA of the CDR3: TGTGCCACCAGCAGAGACAGGTTGGAGCAGTACTTC.

The DNA for the CDR3 is TGTGCCAGCAGTGAGATTCGGGGGACCAACTATGGCTACACCTTC. It encodes CASSEIRGTNYGYTF. This chain uses TRBV25-1 with TRBJ1-2, with a tentative D call TRBD1 (5 bases). The CDR3 has 15 amino acids. Germline V CDR1 and CDR2: MGHDK, SYGVNS. V was trimmed by 3 bases and J by 2 bases, leaving 13 bases between them.